This T cell receptor beta chain originates from a study of cytomegalovirus exposure and HLA in healthy donors. Study-wide results and limits: Sequencing depth across donors, presence/absence analyses assumed, was roughly uniform. Productive rates of about 90% or about 30% were seen for most TCR beta V segments in an earlier analysis. On later analysis, the bulk of CMV-associated TCR beta chains appeared to be HLA-restricted.

Primers included in the PCR were 60 Vbeta and 13 Jbeta primers. Clones were sequenced by immunoSEQ multiplex PCR, and TCRdb holds only the in-frame ones, with some missing. The sample shows some 190,000 clones, approximately 86% of them seen only once. As to this clone: Antigen: not known.

J lost 2 bases, V lost 3 bases, and 9 bases had no gene match. The CDR3 is 17 residues long. Germline assignment: CDR1 LGHNA and CDR2 YSLEER. The receptor was derived from a woman aged 18-29 years in good health and CMV-seronegative. Sequenced material: PBMCs. The chain is built from TRBV4-3 and TRBJ1-5, with 8 bases identical to TRBD1. The CDR3 coding sequence is TGCGCCAGCAGCCAGGACAGGGCCCTAGGGGGCAATCAGCCCCAGCATTTT. This sequence encodes CASSQDRALGGNQPQHF.